The rows below give T cell receptor beta chains drawn from one sample of a study of PD-1 blockade in classical Hodgkin lymphoma. Assay: immunoSEQ multiplex PCR; the TCRdb copy retains only in-frame clones and omits some. The sample yields tens of thousands of clones, more than 75% seen once. Sequencing used peripheral blood mononuclear cells (PBMCs), obtained before the fourth cycle of nivolumab. Receptors originate from a human donor with classical Hodgkin lymphoma. Each CDR3 is given with its conserved first and last residue. The order of the fields is CDR3 protein, V gene.

CDR3 protein: CASSLVRGGRQETQYF
V gene: TRBV7-6

CDR3 protein: CASSFQNVGQPSSGNTIYF
V gene: TRBV7-3

CDR3 protein: CASSPWDRSFEAFF
V gene: TRBV9

CDR3 protein: CASSLVPPNNEQFF
V gene: TRBV5-1

CDR3 protein: CASSPSGQGSEKLFF
V gene: TRBV5-6

CDR3 protein: CASSFGTSRPTDTQYF
V gene: TRBV5-1

CDR3 protein: CASSIGGTSGDEQYF
V gene: TRBV19

CDR3 protein: CASSPRIAGEEEQFF
V gene: TRBV7-9

CDR3 protein: CASSDPGLANEQYF
V gene: TRBV7-8

CDR3 protein: CASSERGLQETQYF
V gene: TRBV7-3

CDR3 protein: CASSYVAGGSYEQYF
V gene: TRBV6-5

CDR3 protein: CASSLGQGNEQFF
V gene: TRBV7-7

CDR3 protein: CASSLGTGQPQHF
V gene: TRBV5-6

CDR3 protein: CASSLAWTGGWETQYF
V gene: TRBV7-2

CDR3 protein: CASSPLGRESSYNSPLHF
V gene: TRBV18

CDR3 protein: CASSISSGGVNSPLHF
V gene: TRBV19

CDR3 protein: CASSFSGLNEQFF
V gene: TRBV5-4

CDR3 protein: CASSFVPGLPTGLNEQFF
V gene: TRBV5-6

CDR3 protein: CAILYQETQYF
V gene: TRBV6-4

CDR3 protein: CASSIGAGGPGGTDTQYF
V gene: TRBV19

CDR3 protein: CASSLSGAHSYEQYF
V gene: TRBV28

CDR3 protein: CASRTGTSLYNEQFF
V gene: TRBV27

CDR3 protein: CASSRLGQGTQYF
V gene: TRBV5-5

CDR3 protein: CASSRGASYEQYF
V gene: TRBV16

CDR3 protein: CASIAGGIHEQFF
V gene: TRBV10-2

CDR3 protein: CASTGFEDTEAFF
V gene: TRBV27

CDR3 protein: CASSQAGLNTGELFF
V gene: TRBV7-9

CDR3 protein: CASSENRALVISIQYF
V gene: TRBV2

CDR3 protein: CASSSPGTGRPYYGYTF
V gene: TRBV5-6

CDR3 protein: CASSQEEERTDTQYF
V gene: TRBV4-3

CDR3 protein: CASTSTGAGNTIYF
V gene: TRBV6-5

CDR3 protein: CASSLRGSENTEAFF
V gene: TRBV4-3

CDR3 protein: CASSPVGGGNYGYTF
V gene: TRBV28

CDR3 protein: CASSLEGGLETQYF
V gene: TRBV5-1

CDR3 protein: CASSPGTAYLYGYTF
V gene: TRBV18

CDR3 protein: CASSYSGGSTEAFF
V gene: TRBV6-6

CDR3 protein: CASIPPGKGFYEQYF
V gene: TRBV27

CDR3 protein: CASSVAGGPGNEQFF
V gene: TRBV9

CDR3 protein: CASSSGTGFTDTQYF
V gene: TRBV27

CDR3 protein: CASSFRDRAPLHF
V gene: TRBV5-1

CDR3 protein: CASSKGGQGSNPTNEKLFF
V gene: TRBV21-1

CDR3 protein: CASSGGRQETQYF
V gene: TRBV19